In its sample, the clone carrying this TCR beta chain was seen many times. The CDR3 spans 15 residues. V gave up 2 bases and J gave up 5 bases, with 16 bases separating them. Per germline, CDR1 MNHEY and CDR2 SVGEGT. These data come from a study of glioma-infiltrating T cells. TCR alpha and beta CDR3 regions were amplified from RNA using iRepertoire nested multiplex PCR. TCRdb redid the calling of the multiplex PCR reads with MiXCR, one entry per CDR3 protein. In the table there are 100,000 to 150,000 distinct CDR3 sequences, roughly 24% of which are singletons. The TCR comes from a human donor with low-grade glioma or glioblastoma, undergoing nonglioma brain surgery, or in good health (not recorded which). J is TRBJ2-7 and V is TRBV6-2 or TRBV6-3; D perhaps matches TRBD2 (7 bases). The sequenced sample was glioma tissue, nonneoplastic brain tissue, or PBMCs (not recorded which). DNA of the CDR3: TGTGCCAGCAGTTACATGGAGTGGGAGGGGGACGAGCAGTACTTC. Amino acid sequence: CASSYMEWEGDEQYF.